The 5 T cell receptor beta chains listed next were all sequenced from one sample in a study of shared clonotypes between healthy human individuals (dated by TCRdb to the early 2020s). CD8 naive samples were obtained by positive selection for CCR7 among CD45RO-negative cells, yielding a CD45RA+CCR7+ population from which TemRA cells were excluded. Libraries were made using the immunoSEQ multiplex PCR assay. The immuneACCESS repertoire file appears here via TCRdb, limited to in-frame rearrangements. These files lack a portion of the clones; in checked studies, under half of the deficit traces to unresolved V genes, and the cause of the others is not known. This sample has 550,000 to 750,000 clones in its table, and approximately 90% of those were observed once. Together, the top ten hold about 24% of the sample. Input material: naive CD8+ T cells sorted from blood. The cell subset or site tag for this specimen amounts to: CD45RA+CCR7+. These receptors originate from a man aged 30 to 39 in good health.

The chain employs TRBV11-2 and TRBJ2-1, with 14 bases aligning to TRBD2. This CDR3 region has 16 residues. Germline-derived CDR1 and CDR2 are SGHAT and FQNNGV. V trimming: 5 bases; J trimming: 7 bases; junction bases outside the gene matches: 7. The CDR3 DNA follows: TGTGCCAGCAGCCCGGGGACTAGCGGGAGTTGGAATGAGCAGTTCTTC. It codes for CASSPGTSGSWNEQFF.

The CDR3 region is CASSLGTSGRGELFF. Written as DNA, the CDR3 is TGTGCCAGCAGCTTAGGAACTAGCGGCCGCGGGGAGCTGTTTTTT. The chain joins TRBV7-6 to TRBJ2-2; TRBD2 matches at 8 bases. The V and J ends lost 1 base and 7 bases, in that order; junction bases with no gene match: 5. The germline gives CDR1 SGHVS, CDR2 FNYEAQ. There are 15 residues in the CDR3.

This clone is a singleton in its sample. The chain uses TRBV27 and TRBJ1-1, with unresolved D. V lost 4 bases and J 4 bases, leaving 4 bases between the germline ends. Germline V gives CDR1 MNHEY, CDR2 SMNVEV (reference sequence). The CDR3 runs to 11 residues. The CDR3 loop is CASSSLTEAFF. CDR3 DNA sequence: TGTGCCAGCAGTTCTCTCACTGAAGCTTTCTTT.

The CDR3 here is CATKAPSGRARDEQYF. CDR3 bases: TGTGCCACCAAGGCTCCTAGCGGGAGGGCCCGGGACGAGCAGTACTTC. The chain employs TRBV27 and TRBJ2-7, with 12 bases lining up with TRBD2. This CDR3 is built from 16 residues. V was clipped by 10 bases and J by 5 bases; unmatched bases: 15. The V gene's germline CDR1 is MNHEY and CDR2 SMNVEV (reference sequence).

In the case of this clone: Additional DNA sequences in this sample encode the identical CDR3. The chain employs TRBV11-2 and TRBJ2-1; 9 positions match TRBD2. The CDR3 length is 15 residues. The V segment lost 3 bases and the J segment 4 bases; nucleotides outside the gene matches: 4. CDR1 SGHAT and CDR2 FQNNGV come from the germline V gene. CDR3 bases: TGTGCCAGCAGCTTGACTAGCGGAGGGTACAATGAGCAGTTCTTC. This translates into CASSLTSGGYNEQFF.